The 15 T cell receptor beta chains given below trace back to one sample, sequenced in a study of T cells after yellow fever vaccination. A single record per CDR3 protein comes from TCRdb applying MiXCR to the 5' RACE reads. The data contain 610,000 or so distinct CDR3 sequences, approximately 13% of them singletons. Sample: PBMCs, taken on the day of the yellow fever booster vaccination. Source of these receptors: a man younger than 45 who received the YFV17D yellow fever vaccine.

This clonotype was recorded at least ten times. The CDR3 spells CATSDASGTNSYNEQFF. The DNA for the CDR3 is TGTGCCACCAGTGATGCCTCCGGGACAAACTCCTACAATGAGCAGTTCTTC. The chain is built from TRBV24-1 and TRBJ2-1; D perhaps matches TRBD1 (6 bases). Germline loops: CDR1 KGHDR, CDR2 SFDVKD. Trimming removed 3 bases from V and 0 bases from J, with 14 bases in between. There are 17 residues in the CDR3.

This clonotype was observed a handful of times. The chain carries TRBV7-9 and TRBJ2-7, with TRBD2 identical over 7 bases. J gave up 0 bases and V 5 bases, and 7 bases lay outside the gene matches. This CDR3 region has 15 residues. Per the germline V gene, CDR1 is SEHNR and CDR2 is FQNEAQ (reference sequence). In DNA form, the CDR3 reads TGTGCCAGCAGCCTCGGACTAGACCCCTCCTACGAGCAGTACTTC. Protein sequence: CASSLGLDPSYEQYF.

This clonotype came up a few times. V usage is TRBV7-9 and J usage is TRBJ2-1, with unresolved D. Germline CDR1 is SEHNR and CDR2 is FQNEAQ (reference sequence). V was clipped by 3 bases and J by 0 bases, with 12 bases between them. The CDR3 covers 16 residues. CDR3 DNA: TGTGCCAGCAGCTTTTTACACGGAAACTCCTACAATGAGCAGTTCTTC. This translates into CASSFLHGNSYNEQFF.

The rearrangement uses TRBV15 and TRBJ2-3, with 10 positions matching TRBD2. The CDR3 length is 16 residues. V gave up 0 bases and J gave up 0 bases; unmatched junction bases: 0. CDR1 is LNHNV and CDR2 is YYDKDF in the germline V gene (reference sequence). The CDR3 nucleotides are TGTGCCACCAGCAGAGAACTAGCGGGAAGCACAGATACGCAGTATTTT. Translating gives CATSRELAGSTDTQYF.

This clonotype was observed a few times. The rearrangement joins TRBV5-1 to TRBJ2-7; 9 positions agree with TRBD1. Germline V gives CDR1 SGHRS, CDR2 YFSETQ. This CDR3 contains 14 residues. The V segment lost 4 bases and the J segment 3 bases; nucleotides outside the gene matches: 5. CDR3 sequence: CASSVDRGSYEQYF. In DNA, the CDR3 is TGCGCCAGCAGCGTGGACAGGGGTAGCTACGAGCAGTACTTC.

This clonotype occurred a few times. The chain employs TRBV9 and TRBJ2-3, with D possibly being TRBD1 (5 bases). The germline CDR1 and CDR2 sequences are SGDLS and YYNGEE. Between the trimmed V and J ends, which lost 3 bases and 3 bases, there was a span of 14 bases. This CDR3 is 15 amino acids long. The CDR3 sequence is CASSAFGAVTDTQYF. CDR3 bases: TGTGCCAGCAGCGCGTTTGGGGCGGTAACAGATACGCAGTATTTT.

The chain has TRBV2 and TRBJ2-1; D gene ambiguous. The CDR3 extends over 15 amino acids. Germline-derived CDR1 and CDR2 are SNHLY and FYNNEI. Deletions cut 3 bases from V and 4 bases from J, with 13 bases between. CDR3 in amino acids: CASSDGGDGYNEQFF. As DNA, the CDR3 is TGTGCCAGCAGTGACGGCGGCGACGGGTACAATGAGCAGTTCTTC.

Many counts were recorded for this clonotype. The genes are TRBV20-1 and TRBJ1-2, with D uncertain. The germline CDR1 and CDR2 sequences are DFQATT and SNEGSKA (reference sequence). With 0 bases removed from V and 7 bases from J, the gap between germline ends came to 18 bases. The CDR3 runs to 15 residues. This CDR3 is CSARDPAGRLGGYTF. The CDR3, as DNA: TGCAGTGCTAGAGATCCAGCCGGGCGGTTGGGTGGCTACACCTTC.

There are a few counts of this clonotype. V is TRBV19 and J is TRBJ1-2; the D is unclear. Germline V lookup: CDR1 LNHDA, CDR2 SQIVND (reference sequence). This CDR3 is 15 amino acids long. Trimming stripped 3 bases from V and 6 bases from J, with 17 bases between. The CDR3 loop reads CASSIGILSANGYTF. CDR3 nucleotide sequence: TGTGCCAGTAGTATTGGGATCCTGTCGGCGAATGGCTACACCTTC.

The rearrangement joins TRBV18 to TRBJ2-3; tentative D call: TRBD2 (6 bases). The germline V gene encodes CDR1 KGHSH and CDR2 LQKENI. Trimming left V 1 base short and J 0 bases short, with 14 bases between. This CDR3 comprises 17 residues. The CDR3, as DNA: TGTGCCAGCTCACCACGGCTGAGAAGCGGGAGCACAGATACGCAGTATTTT. Its protein is CASSPRLRSGSTDTQYF. Filled out from reference TRBV18 and TRBJ2-3, the complete variable domain reads NAGVMQNPRHLVRRRGQEARLRCSPMKGHSHVYWYRQLPEEGLKFMVYLQKENIIDESGMPKERFSAEFPKEGPSILRIQQVVRGDSAAYFCASSPRLRSGSTDTQYFGPGTRLTVL.

This clonotype was recorded a few times. This chain uses TRBV12-3 or TRBV12-4 with TRBJ1-6; unclear D gene. V gave up 5 bases and J gave up 9 bases, with 8 bases separating them. The CDR3 extends over 12 amino acids. CDR3 DNA sequence: TGTGCCAGCAGTATACCAATTTCACCCCTCCACTTT. This gives the protein CASSIPISPLHF.

Many counts were recorded for this clonotype. The chain uses TRBV20-1 and TRBJ2-5; no definite D call. Germline V gives CDR1 DFQATT, CDR2 SNEGSKA (reference sequence). Trimming took 3 bases from V and 0 from J, leaving 2 bases between them. The length of the CDR3 is 11 residues. The CDR3 sequence is CSARYQETQYF. DNA for the CDR3: TGCAGTGCTAGGTACCAAGAGACCCAGTACTTC.

CDR3 bases: TGTGCCAGCAGCTCGAGAACTAGCGGGAGTGGGGGAGATACGCAGTATTTT. It codes for CASSSRTSGSGGDTQYF. The gene calls are TRBV7-2 and TRBJ2-3; 11 nucleotides agree with TRBD2. The germline V gene encodes CDR1 SGHTA and CDR2 FQGNSA. Germline trimming cut 4 bases from V and 5 bases from J; bases unmatched to any gene: 11. This CDR3 region has 17 residues.

This clonotype was counted between two and nine times. The chain employs TRBV20-1 and TRBJ2-7; 7 bases match TRBD2. Germline CDR1 and CDR2: DFQATT and SNEGSKA (reference sequence). The V and J ends lost 6 bases and 2 bases, in that order; junction bases with no gene match: 7. The CDR3 extends over 13 amino acids. This CDR3 is CSAQRDPTYEQYF. DNA for the CDR3: TGCAGTGCCCAGCGGGATCCCACCTACGAGCAGTACTTC.

This clonotype was recorded at least ten times. The chain carries TRBV7-6 and TRBJ2-6, with D perhaps TRBD2 (5 bases). Trimming cost V 5 bases and J 0 bases, with 8 bases left between them. The V gene's germline CDR1 is SGHVS and CDR2 FNYEAQ. The CDR3 covers 15 residues. The CDR3 DNA follows: TGTGCCAGCAGCCCCGGGATCTCTGGGGCCAACGTCCTGACTTTC. Translating gives CASSPGISGANVLTF.